The 24 T cell receptor beta chains below were found in one sample sequenced in a study of CD8+CD57+ T cells in acquired aplastic anemia. The TCR beta profiling, which covered VDJ combination and CDR3 sequence, was carried out using genomic DNA as the template. TCRdb analysed the reads with MiXCR anew, one entry per CDR3 protein. The table lists about 81,000 distinct CDR3 sequences, under 50% of them singletons. Source material: sorted CD4+, CD8+, or CD8+CD57+ T cells (not recorded which) from PBMCs. Every receptor here comes from a human donor in good health, serving as a control.

V and J are TRBV29-1 and TRBJ1-2, with D possibly TRBD1 on 5 matching bases. The CDR3 runs 13 residues. CDR1 SQVTM and CDR2 ANQGSEA come from the germline V gene. The CDR3 loop reads CSDGTGPGYGYTF. DNA for the CDR3: TGCAGTGACGGGACGGGGCCAGGCTATGGCTACACCTTC.

The chain links TRBV10-3 to TRBJ2-3; 12 nucleotides match TRBD2. This CDR3 comprises 14 residues. Per the germline V gene, CDR1 is ENHRY and CDR2 is SYGVKD. Losses at the gene ends were 8 bases for V and 6 bases for J; bases not matched to a gene: 6. CDR3 in DNA: TGTGCCATCTCAGGACTAGCGGGACGGGATACGCAGTATTTT. Translated: CAISGLAGRDTQYF.

This clonotype was detected only a few times. V usage is TRBV5-1 and J usage is TRBJ2-1; 8 bases are a match to TRBD2. This CDR3 contains 16 residues. Germline V lookup: CDR1 SGHRS, CDR2 YFSETQ. V gave up 0 bases and J gave up 6 bases; unmatched junction bases: 8. The CDR3 DNA is TGCGCCAGCAGCTTGGCCTTGGGACTAGTGGGCAATGAGCAGTTCTTC. Residues: CASSLALGLVGNEQFF.

This clonotype was seen repeatedly, ten times or more. V usage is TRBV12-3 or TRBV12-4 and J usage is TRBJ2-1, with D unclear. Trimming removed 1 base from V and 11 bases from J, with 12 bases in between. The CDR3 contains 13 residues. The CDR3 protein is CASSLGAIAKQFF. Written as DNA, the CDR3 is TGTGCCAGCAGTTTAGGGGCGATCGCTAAGCAGTTCTTC.

This clonotype occurred many times. The chain is built from TRBV19 and TRBJ1-5, with TRBD1 matching 7 bases. The CDR3 spans 14 residues. Germline V gene lookup returns CDR1 LNHDA and CDR2 SQIVND (reference sequence). With 10 bases clipped from V and 0 bases from J, the junction kept 6 bases outside the gene matches. The CDR3 loop is CATGQDYSNQPQHF. The CDR3 DNA reads TGTGCCACCGGACAGGACTATAGCAATCAGCCCCAGCATTTT.

Many counts were recorded for this clonotype. CDR3 sequence: CASSPHPTGMNTEAFF. DNA of the CDR3: TGCGCCAGCAGCCCACACCCGACAGGGATGAACACTGAAGCTTTCTTT. V usage is TRBV5-1 and J usage is TRBJ1-1; 7 bases agree with TRBD1. The CDR3 is made up of 16 amino acids. Germline V gives CDR1 SGHRS, CDR2 YFSETQ. The junction had 9 bases not matched to a gene; V was cut back by 4 bases and J by 0 bases.

This clonotype occurred a few times. The chain has TRBV12-3 or TRBV12-4 and TRBJ1-3, with D possibly matching TRBD1 (5 bases). Trimming removed 4 bases from V and 0 bases from J, with 16 bases in between. CDR3 length: 17 residues. CDR3 nucleotides: TGTGCCAGCAGTTCGGCAGGGCCACATACCTCTGGAAACACCATATATTTT. Amino acid sequence: CASSSAGPHTSGNTIYF.

For this clonotype: Just one base apart from a much larger clone, this may be a read error. The chain couples TRBV4-1 to TRBJ1-1; possibly TRBD1 for D (6 bases). The CDR3 is 14 residues long. Germline V gives CDR1 MGHRA, CDR2 YSYEKL. Trimming stripped 3 bases from V and 3 bases from J, with 11 bases between. DNA of the CDR3: TGCGCCAGCAGCCATGCTACAGGGCACACTGAAGCTTTCTTT. It yields the protein CASSHATGHTEAFF.

This chain uses TRBV27 with TRBJ1-1, with D possibly matching TRBD1 (5 bases). This CDR3 spans 14 amino acids. The ends were cut back, 4 bases at V and 1 base at J, with 10 bases in the middle. Germline V gene data show CDR1 as MNHEY and CDR2 as SMNVEV (reference sequence). The CDR3 loop reads CASSSGTANTEAFF. In DNA form, the CDR3 reads TGTGCCAGCAGTTCCGGGACGGCGAACACTGAAGCTTTCTTT.

This clonotype showed up many times. The gene calls are TRBV7-8 and TRBJ1-5; a possible D gene is TRBD1 (5 bases). Germline CDR1 and CDR2: SGHVS and FQNEAQ. V was pared by 5 bases and J by 3 bases, with 17 bases between. This CDR3 has 16 residues. CDR3 loop: CASSPTGGGYNQPQHF. DNA for the CDR3: TGTGCCAGCAGCCCTACCGGGGGGGGTTACAATCAGCCCCAGCATTTT.

The V gene is TRBV10-3, the J gene TRBJ1-2, with 8 bases matching TRBD1. The CDR3 contains 13 residues. V shed 7 bases and J 7 bases; nucleotides not matched to a gene: 8. Germline CDR1 reads ENHRY; CDR2 reads SYGVKD. DNA for the CDR3: TGTGCCATCACTCCTGACAGGGGAGTTGGCTACACCTTC. Translation gives CAITPDRGVGYTF.

This clonotype was detected many times. The chain couples TRBV24-1 to TRBJ1-2; the D gene is possibly TRBD1 (5 bases). Looked up from germline, CDR1 is KGHDR and CDR2 is SFDVKD. This CDR3 comprises 14 residues. Deletions cut 3 bases from V and 0 bases from J, with 7 bases between. The CDR3 sequence is CATSDTGANYGYTF. The CDR3 nucleotides read TGTGCCACCAGTGATACGGGGGCTAACTATGGCTACACCTTC.

CDR3 nucleotide sequence: TGTGCCACCCGAAGCCAGGGGCCCTATGGCTACACCTTC. Its translation is CATRSQGPYGYTF. The V gene is TRBV10-3, the J gene TRBJ1-2, with D possibly being TRBD1 (6 bases). The germline V and J ends were trimmed by 10 bases and 4 bases, with 16 bases remaining between them. The length of the CDR3 is 13 residues. The germline CDR1 and CDR2 sequences are ENHRY and SYGVKD.

This clonotype appeared a few times. The gene calls are TRBV12-3 or TRBV12-4 and TRBJ1-1; TRBD1 matches at 9 bases. The CDR3 consists of 15 residues. The V segment lost 1 base and the J segment 6 bases; nucleotides outside the gene matches: 6. CDR3 bases: TGTGCCAGCAGTTTAGTCGGGACAGGGACTTCTGAAGCTTTCTTT. Amino acid sequence: CASSLVGTGTSEAFF.

This clonotype was recorded many times. The DNA of the CDR3 is TGTGCCAGCAGTTTGGGAGAGGTTGAAGCTTTCTTT. As protein: CASSLGEVEAFF. This rearrangement joins TRBV12-3 or TRBV12-4 to TRBJ1-1, with no clear D. The CDR3 is 12 amino acids. The germline V and J ends were trimmed by 3 bases and 7 bases, with 9 bases remaining between them.

The V gene is TRBV7-6, the J gene TRBJ2-7; 8 nucleotides match TRBD1. With 5 bases clipped from V and 4 bases from J, the junction kept 7 bases outside the gene matches. Germline CDR1 and CDR2: SGHVS and FNYEAQ. This CDR3 has 14 residues. The CDR3 bases are TGTGCCAGCAGCGCCCGGACAGGGAGATACGAGCAGTACTTC. Amino acid sequence: CASSARTGRYEQYF. The complete variable domain, with remaining parts taken from reference TRBV7-6 and TRBJ2-7, reads GAGVSQSPRYKVTKRGQDVALRCDPISGHVSLYWYRQALGQGPEFLTYFNYEAQQDKSGLPNDRFSAERPEGSISTLTIQRTEQRDSAMYRCASSARTGRYEQYFGPGTRLTVT.

For this clonotype: Because it lacks the conserved phenylalanine or tryptophan at the end, this CDR3 is likely a read error. The DNA is left out, because the CDR3 cannot be placed on it with certainty; the CDR3 is given as TCRdb lists it. The chain joins TRBV10-2 to TRBJ2-5. Germline CDR1 and CDR2: WSHSY and SAAADI. The CDR3 sequence runs 12 residues, both termini included. CDR3 region: CASSESSETQHL.

The chain couples TRBV9 to TRBJ1-5; no definite D call. The CDR3 is made up of 13 amino acids. V gave up 1 base and J gave up 8 bases, with 10 bases separating them. Germline V gene sequence: CDR1 SGDLS, CDR2 YYNGEE. CDR3 coding DNA: TGTGCCAGCAGCGTATTAAGTTGGAAGCCCCAGCATTTT. Translated: CASSVLSWKPQHF.

As concerns this clonotype: An end of the junction does not agree with germline; a read error may underlie this. V is TRBV15 and J is TRBJ2-7; the match to TRBD1 covers 7 bases. The CDR3 spans 13 residues. The germline V gene has CDR1 LNHNV and CDR2 YYDKDF (reference sequence). The CDR3 DNA reads as TGTGCCACCAGCGGAGACAGGGTCTACGAGCAGTACTTC. As protein: CATSGDRVYEQYF.

As regards this clonotype: A read error may explain this, as a much larger clone is one base away. The V and J genes are TRBV4-1 and TRBJ1-2, with a tentative D call TRBD1 (5 bases). Germline V gene sequence: CDR1 MGHRA, CDR2 YSYEKL. The CDR3 extends over 14 amino acids. CDR3 bases: TGCGCCAGCAGCGACCCCGGGGCGCGGGGTGGCTACGCCTTC. Its translation: CASSDPGARGGYAF.

This clonotype was counted many times. The rearrangement joins TRBV12-3 or TRBV12-4 to TRBJ2-7; no firm D call. CDR3 length: 11 amino acids. Trimming removed 3 bases from V and 4 bases from J, with 4 bases in between. The CDR3 loop reads CASSFGYEQYF. The CDR3 nucleotides read TGTGCCAGCAGTTTCGGATACGAGCAGTACTTC.

This clonotype showed up just a few times. The V call is TRBV20-1, the J call TRBJ1-1, with a possible D match to TRBD1 (5 bases). This CDR3 spans 16 amino acids. Trimming cost V 1 base and J 0 bases, with 15 bases left between them. In germline, CDR1 is DFQATT, CDR2 SNEGSKA (reference sequence). The CDR3 sequence: CSARGISQGMNTEAFF. The CDR3 region has the DNA TGCAGTGCTAGAGGTATATCCCAGGGAATGAACACTGAAGCTTTCTTT.

This clonotype has ten or more counts. This chain joins TRBV20-1 and TRBJ2-4; D is ambiguous. Per the germline V gene, CDR1 is DFQATT and CDR2 is SNEGSKA (reference sequence). V was trimmed by 0 bases and J by 2 bases, leaving 11 bases between them. The CDR3 runs to 15 residues. CDR3 loop: CSAREVQASKNIQYF. In nucleotides, the CDR3 is TGCAGTGCTAGAGAGGTGCAGGCATCCAAAAACATTCAGTACTTC.

The chain carries TRBV3-1 and TRBJ2-1, with 7 bases that match TRBD2. The CDR3 contains 16 residues. CDR1 is LGHDT, CDR2 YNNKEL, per germline (reference sequence). The trim removed 3 bases at V and 0 bases at J, leaving 5 bases unmatched. The chain's CDR3 is CASSHASGSSYNEQFF. Written as DNA, the CDR3 is TGTGCCAGCAGCCACGCTAGCGGTAGCTCCTACAATGAGCAGTTCTTC.